What follows are 8 T cell receptor beta chains derived from one specimen sequenced in a study of blood T cell repertoires in COVID-19. Assay: immunoSEQ multiplex PCR; the TCRdb copy retains only in-frame clones and omits some. The sample yields some 230,000 clones, roughly 83% seen once. Sequencing was performed on peripheral blood. The receptors derive from a woman aged 50 to 60 with acute or convalescent COVID-19.

The rearrangement joins TRBV14 to TRBJ1-1; the D is unclear. From germline, CDR1 is SGHDN and CDR2 FVKESK. V lost 7 bases and J lost 7, with 19 bases in between. There are 14 residues in the CDR3. The CDR3 protein is CASNKDRVGSEAFF. The CDR3 DNA is TGTGCCAGCAACAAAGACCGGGTTGGAAGTGAAGCTTTCTTT.

The chain links TRBV3-1 (or the pseudogene TRBV3-2) to TRBJ2-2, with D perhaps TRBD1 (6 bases). Trimming removed 0 bases at V and 6 bases at J, with 11 bases between. Germline-derived CDR1 and CDR2 are LGHDT and YNNKEL (reference sequence). CDR3 size: 15 residues. CDR3 coding DNA: TGTGCCAGCAGCCAAGATATCAGGGGTTCCGGGGAGCTGTTTTTT. Protein: CASSQDIRGSGELFF.

V usage is TRBV7-3 and J usage is TRBJ1-1, with 8 bases matching TRBD1. The trim removed 6 bases at V and 6 bases at J, leaving 9 bases unmatched. This CDR3 has 14 residues. Germline V gives CDR1 SGHTA, CDR2 FQGTGA. CDR3 sequence reads: CASSLGQGSAEAFF. Here the CDR3 DNA reads TGTGCCAGCAGTTTAGGACAGGGATCTGCTGAAGCTTTCTTT.

This chain links TRBV6-5 with TRBJ2-1, with TRBD2 identical over 8 bases. Trimming cost V 8 bases and J 3 bases; bases outside gene matches: 6. The CDR3 loop spans 14 amino acids. CDR1 is MNHEY and CDR2 is SVGAGI in the germline V gene. The CDR3 protein is CASVPAGGYNEQFF. CDR3 nucleotide sequence: TGTGCCAGCGTTCCGGCGGGAGGCTACAATGAGCAGTTCTTC.

Written as DNA, the CDR3 is TGTGCCTGGGGGGGAACAGGGGTTTCCTACAATGAGCAGTTCTTC. It encodes CAWGGTGVSYNEQFF. V and J are TRBV30 and TRBJ2-1; 7 positions agree with TRBD1. Looked up from germline, CDR1 is GTSNPN and CDR2 is SVGIG (reference sequence). The CDR3 has 15 residues. Trimming removed 5 bases from V and 1 base from J; junction bases left unmatched: 8.

V gene TRBV28 combines with J gene TRBJ2-7, with 10 bases matching TRBD1. CDR1 is MDHEN and CDR2 is SYDVKM in the germline V gene. J gave up 5 bases and V 5 bases, and 9 bases lay outside the gene matches. The CDR3 has 15 residues. Here the CDR3 DNA reads TGTGCCAGCAGTAGCCCGGGACAGGGGTTCGACGAGCAGTACTTC. Protein sequence: CASSSPGQGFDEQYF.

The rearrangement uses TRBV5-1 and TRBJ2-3; 11 bases line up with TRBD2. The CDR3 length is 15 residues. The junction had 9 bases not matched to a gene; V was cut back by 9 bases and J by 3 bases. Germline CDR1 and CDR2: SGHRS and YFSETQ. CDR3 sequence reads: CATSLAGAGTDTQYF. The CDR3 DNA reads TGCGCCACCTCACTAGCGGGAGCAGGGACAGATACGCAGTATTTT.

The chain is built from TRBV21-1 and TRBJ2-5; TRBD2, the D gene given by the table, was not confirmed from the DNA. TRBV21-1 is designated a pseudogene. The CDR3 is 15 amino acids. The CDR3 reads CASSKKHLEAETQYF. Here the CDR3 DNA reads TGTGCCAGCAGCAAAAAACACCTGGAGGCGGAGACCCAGTACTTC.